The sequence of this T cell receptor beta chain was determined in a study of T cells of healthy individuals. TCRdb independently ran MiXCR on the 5' RACE reads; one entry per CDR3 protein. In the table there are nearly 100,000 distinct CDR3 sequences, roughly 15% of which are singletons. The germline CDR1 and CDR2 sequences are SGHTA and FQGNSA. Trimming took 3 bases from V and 0 from J; bases not matched to a gene: 0. The CDR3 runs 14 residues. This clonotype has at least ten counts. The chain recombines TRBV7-2 with TRBJ2-7, with TRBD2 identical over 9 bases. The origin of this receptor is a human donor in good health. For the CDR3, the DNA is TGTGCCAGCAGCTTTAGCGGGAGCTCCTACGAGCAGTACTTC. This codes for CASSFSGSSYEQYF.